This T cell receptor beta chain came from a study of blood T cell repertoires in COVID-19. Across the study: PBMCs, B-cell-depleted T cells, or T cells were the source of the cDNA or gDNA that made up the material.

The Seattle patients joined while their infection was active and were tracked longitudinally afterward. Germline-derived CDR1 and CDR2 are SGHRS and YFSETQ. Trimming cost V 3 bases and J 5 bases; bases outside gene matches: 10. There are 16 residues in the CDR3. Original methodology: It was from reference gene primer amplification that nucleated cell counts were estimated. Using immunoSEQ multiplex PCR, the repertoire was profiled, and TCRdb retains in-frame clones only, with some absent. V and J calls and clone size are copied from that table; D and trimming were computed from the DNA. The sample lists more than 80,000 clones, roughly 91% seen once, with over 5% in the top ten.

The J gene is TRBJ2-1, the V gene TRBV5-1; 8 bases are a match to TRBD2. The receptor was isolated from a man aged 18 to 30 with COVID-19, enrolled during active disease. Sequencing input: peripheral blood. The CDR3 coding sequence is TGCGCCAGCAGCTCGGGAGGAGTAGCGGGGCACAATGAGCAGTTCTTC. Translation: CASSSGGVAGHNEQFF.